This TCR beta chain was retrieved from a study of blood T cell repertoires in COVID-19. About the research overall: Both acute and convalescent COVID-19 samples were obtained from the United States, Italy and Spain. The cDNA or gDNA used as material had been derived from T cells, B-cell-depleted T cells, or PBMCs.

This clone has just a few counts. Authors' methods: Cell counts per sample came from amplifying reference gene primers. Profiling relied on immunoSEQ multiplex PCR, and the TCRdb table lists in-frame clones only, not all of them. Clonal size and the V and J genes are those of that table, whereas D and trimming came from the DNA. The sample lists about 100,000 clones, 75% to 90% seen once, with roughly 4% in the top ten. The CDR3 is 14 amino acids. Germline CDR1 is LGHDT and CDR2 is YNNKEL (reference sequence). The V and J ends lost 7 bases and 10 bases respectively, with 17 bases between them. The TCR sequence derives from a human donor in a cohort sampled during active COVID-19. The V call is TRBV3-1 (or the pseudogene TRBV3-2), the J call TRBJ1-6; tentative D call: TRBD1 (6 bases). The specimen was peripheral blood. This chain's CDR3 is CASTPAGAKSPLHF. CDR3 nucleotides: TGTGCCAGCACCCCCGCGGGGGCCAAGTCACCCCTCCACTTT.